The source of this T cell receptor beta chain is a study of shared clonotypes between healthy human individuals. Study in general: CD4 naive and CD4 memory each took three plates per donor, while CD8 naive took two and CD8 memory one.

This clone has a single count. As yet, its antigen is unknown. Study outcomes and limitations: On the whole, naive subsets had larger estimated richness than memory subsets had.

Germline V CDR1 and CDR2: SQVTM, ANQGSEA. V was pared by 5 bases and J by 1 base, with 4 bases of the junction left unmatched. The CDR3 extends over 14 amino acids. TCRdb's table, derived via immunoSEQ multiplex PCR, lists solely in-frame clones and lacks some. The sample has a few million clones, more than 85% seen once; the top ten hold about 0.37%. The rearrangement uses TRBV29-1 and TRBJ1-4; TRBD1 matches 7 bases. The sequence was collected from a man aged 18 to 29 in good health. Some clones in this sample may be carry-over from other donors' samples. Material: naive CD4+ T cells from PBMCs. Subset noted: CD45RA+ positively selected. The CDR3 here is CSVQGGRTNEKLFF. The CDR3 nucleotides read TGCAGCGTTCAGGGGGGTAGAACTAATGAAAAACTGTTTTTT.